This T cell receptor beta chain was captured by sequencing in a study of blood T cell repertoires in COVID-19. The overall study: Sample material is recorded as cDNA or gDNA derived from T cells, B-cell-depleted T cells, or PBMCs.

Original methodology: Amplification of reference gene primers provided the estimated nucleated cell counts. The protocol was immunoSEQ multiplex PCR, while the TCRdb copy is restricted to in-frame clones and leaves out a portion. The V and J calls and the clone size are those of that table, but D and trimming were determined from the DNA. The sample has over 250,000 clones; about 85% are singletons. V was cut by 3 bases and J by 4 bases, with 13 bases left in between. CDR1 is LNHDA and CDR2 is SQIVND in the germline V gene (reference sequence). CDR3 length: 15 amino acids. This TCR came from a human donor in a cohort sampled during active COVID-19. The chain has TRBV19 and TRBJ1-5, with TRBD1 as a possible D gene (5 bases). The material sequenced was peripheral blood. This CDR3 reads CASSISLGVNQPQHF. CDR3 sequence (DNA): TGTGCCAGTAGTATTAGCTTAGGGGTTAATCAGCCCCAGCATTTT.